These T cell receptor beta chains were read from a single sample in a study of response to subunit inactivated influenza vaccine. MiXCR was run by TCRdb on the RT-PCR reads, yielding one entry per CDR3 protein. The sample contains hundreds of thousands of distinct CDR3 sequences, 15% to 20% of which appear only once. Sequencing used PBMCs from blood, obtained 5 days after vaccination. These TCRs come from a man aged 45-65 years who received an inactivated influenza vaccine. Each CDR3 is given with its conserved first and last residue. The D gene is left open where the match is weak. Some rows have no size entry. The others give once, few or many, or a class for an expanded clone.

v_gene	abundance	j_gene	d_gene	CDR3nt	CDR3aa
TRBV18	many	TRBJ2-7	NA	TGTGCCAGCTCACCGGACCACAGCCTCGCGGAGGACTTC	CASSPDHSLAEDF
TRBV12-3/TRBV12-4	NA	TRBJ1-2	NA	TGTGCCAGCAGCCTCAACAATGGCTATGGCTACACCTTC	CASSLNNGYGYTF
TRBV6-5	NA	TRBJ1-1	TRBD1	TGTGCCAGCAGTTACTCGCAGGGGGCGAACACTGAAGCTTTCTTT	CASSYSQGANTEAFF
TRBV7-2	few	TRBJ1-6	NA	TGTGCCAGCAGCTTAGCGAAGGGTTGGAATTCACCCCTCCACTTT	CASSLAKGWNSPLHF
TRBV20-1	few	TRBJ2-3	NA	TGCAGTGCCCCGCGTGGGATTAGCACAGATACGCAGTATTTT	CSAPRGISTDTQYF
TRBV9	few	TRBJ2-4	TRBD1	TGTGCCAGCAGCGTAGGGCCGGGACAGGGGAACATTCAGTACTTC	CASSVGPGQGNIQYF
TRBV5-1	NA	TRBJ1-1	NA	TGCGCCAGCAGCTTGGGGGGAATCAACACTGAAGCTTTCTTT	CASSLGGINTEAFF
TRBV9	NA	TRBJ2-5	TRBD1	TGTGCCAGCAGCACAGCACAGGGGGCGGGAGAGACCCGGTACTTC	CASSTAQGAGETRYF
TRBV10-3	NA	TRBJ1-5	NA	TGTGCCATCAGACAGGGTTTAGATCAGCCCCAGCATTTT	CAIRQGLDQPQHF
TRBV20-1	NA	TRBJ2-3	NA	TGCAGTGCTAGGCCCGGGTCCTATCGAACAGATACGCAGTATTTT	CSARPGSYRTDTQYF
TRBV7-9	few	TRBJ2-1	TRBD2	TGTGCCAGCAGCTTAGACGGGACTAGCGGGATCCCCACTGAGCAGTTCTTC	CASSLDGTSGIPTEQFF
TRBV9	few	TRBJ2-1	NA	TGTGCCAGCAGCGTAGGCCCAGCGGAGTACAATGAGCAGTTCTTC	CASSVGPAEYNEQFF
TRBV9	few	TRBJ2-3	TRBD1	TGTGCCAGCAGCGTCCGGACAGGCGAAGGGGATACGCAGTATTTT	CASSVRTGEGDTQYF
TRBV11-2	few	TRBJ2-7	NA	TGTGCCAGCAGCCCACGGACAGTGAGCTCCTACGAGCAGTACTTC	CASSPRTVSSYEQYF
TRBV5-1	NA	TRBJ1-4	NA	TGCGCCAGCAGCTTGGACAATTCTGAAAAACTGTTTTTT	CASSLDNSEKLFF
TRBV5-1	few	TRBJ1-1	NA	TGCGCCAGCAGCTTGGCTCAGGGAGAGGCAGCTTTCTTT	CASSLAQGEAAFF
TRBV20-1	few	TRBJ2-3	TRBD2	TGCAGTGCTAGTGGGCCTAGCGGGGGTTTAGATACGCAGTATTTT	CSASGPSGGLDTQYF
TRBV3-1	few	TRBJ2-3	NA	TGTGCCAGCAGCCAGCCCTTTAGGATCACCGGCACAGATACGCAGTATTTT	CASSQPFRITGTDTQYF
TRBV10-1	NA	TRBJ2-7	NA	TGCGCCAGCAGTGAGATGGGGAACAGGGTTCCCACGGATTCTTGCTACGAGCAGTACTTC	CASSEMGNRVPTDSCYEQYF
TRBV28	few	TRBJ2-3	NA	TGTGCCAGCGGTGACAGCACAGATACGCAGTATTTT	CASGDSTDTQYF
TRBV12-3/TRBV12-4	few	TRBJ1-6	NA	TGTGCCAGCAGTTCAACGGGAGCCCTCCACTTT	CASSSTGALHF
TRBV27	few	TRBJ2-5	NA	TGTGCCAGCTCACCGGGTCCTCTGGAGACCCAGTACTTC	CASSPGPLETQYF
TRBV7-9	few	TRBJ2-1	TRBD2	TGTGCCAGCAGCCCCTGGGGGGCGGGAGGAAGGTACAATGAGCAGTTCTTC	CASSPWGAGGRYNEQFF
TRBV21-1	many	TRBJ1-1	NA	TGTGCCAGCACCCAGGACAGGATTGAAGCTTTCTTT	CASTQDRIEAFF
TRBV5-6	few	TRBJ2-5	NA	TGTGCCAGCAGCTGGGATACGGGAATGGAGACCCAGTACTTC	CASSWDTGMETQYF
TRBV18	NA	TRBJ1-4	NA	TGTGCCAGCTCACTGGTCGGAACCACTAATGAAAAACTGTTTTTT	CASSLVGTTNEKLFF
TRBV6-2/TRBV6-3	NA	TRBJ2-4	NA	TGTGCCAGCAGTTCCTCTGGGGCGGTACGGGGGAACATTCAGTACTTC	CASSSSGAVRGNIQYF
TRBV5-1	few	TRBJ2-1	NA	TGCGCCAGCAGCTTTAGGGCGGATCCGCGGAATGAGCAGTTCTTC	CASSFRADPRNEQFF
TRBV7-9	NA	TRBJ2-5	NA	TGTGCCAGCAGCTTAGGTGGGCGGGACGAGGAGACCCAGTACTTC	CASSLGGRDEETQYF
TRBV20-1	NA	TRBJ2-4	NA	TGCAGTGCTAGAGAGTTAAGGTCGGGAAACCTCAAAAACATTCAGTACTTC	CSARELRSGNLKNIQYF
TRBV5-1	few	TRBJ1-2	TRBD1	TGCGCCAGCAGTTCCCAGCTCGGGACAGGCGACAACTATGGCTACACCTTC	CASSSQLGTGDNYGYTF
TRBV6-2/TRBV6-3	NA	TRBJ2-7	NA	TGTGCCAGCAGTTACTCGACAATGACCTACGAGCAGTACTTC	CASSYSTMTYEQYF
TRBV20-1	NA	TRBJ2-1	NA	TGCAGTGCTACGAACAGGGTCCGGTCCTACAATGAGCAGTTCTTC	CSATNRVRSYNEQFF
TRBV12-3/TRBV12-4	NA	TRBJ1-2	NA	TGTGCCAGCAGTCCCCGAAGAGGTGGCTACACCTTC	CASSPRRGGYTF
TRBV4-3	few	TRBJ1-6	NA	TGCGCCAGCAGCCAAGAAAGGGGTGACACCTATAATTCACCCCTCCACTTT	CASSQERGDTYNSPLHF